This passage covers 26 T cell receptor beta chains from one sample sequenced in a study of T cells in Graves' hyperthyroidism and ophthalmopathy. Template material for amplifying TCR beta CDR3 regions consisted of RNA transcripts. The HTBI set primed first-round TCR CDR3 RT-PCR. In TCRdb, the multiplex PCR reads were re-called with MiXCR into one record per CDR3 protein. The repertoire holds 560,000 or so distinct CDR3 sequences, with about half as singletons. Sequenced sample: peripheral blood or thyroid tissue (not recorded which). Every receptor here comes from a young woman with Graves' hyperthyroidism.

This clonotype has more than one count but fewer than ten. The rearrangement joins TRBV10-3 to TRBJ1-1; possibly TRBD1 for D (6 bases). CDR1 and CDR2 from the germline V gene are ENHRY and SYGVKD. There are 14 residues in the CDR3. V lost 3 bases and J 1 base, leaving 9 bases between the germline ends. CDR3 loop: CAISDRGRNTEAFF. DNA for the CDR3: TGTGCCATCAGTGACAGGGGCCGGAACACTGAAGCTTTCTTT.

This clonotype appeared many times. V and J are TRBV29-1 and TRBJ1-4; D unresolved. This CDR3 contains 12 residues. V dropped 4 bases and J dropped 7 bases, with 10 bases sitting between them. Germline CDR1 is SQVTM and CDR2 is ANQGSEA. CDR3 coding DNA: TGCAGCGTTGCAGCAGACGGTGAAAAACTGTTTTTT. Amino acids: CSVAADGEKLFF.

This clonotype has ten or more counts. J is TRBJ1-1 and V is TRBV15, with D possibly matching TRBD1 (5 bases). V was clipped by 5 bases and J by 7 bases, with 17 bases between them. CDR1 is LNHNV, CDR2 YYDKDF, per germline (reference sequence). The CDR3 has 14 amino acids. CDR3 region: CATSAAKKRGEAFF. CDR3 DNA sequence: TGTGCCACCAGCGCCGCTAAGAAGAGGGGTGAAGCTTTCTTT.

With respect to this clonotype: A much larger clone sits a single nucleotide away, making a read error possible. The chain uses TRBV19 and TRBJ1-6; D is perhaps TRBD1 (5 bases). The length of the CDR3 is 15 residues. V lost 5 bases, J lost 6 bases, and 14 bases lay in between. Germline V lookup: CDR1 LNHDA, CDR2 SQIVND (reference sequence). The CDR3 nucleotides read TGTGCCAGTAGTTTCGCGGGACGGGGTAATTCACCCCTCCACTTT. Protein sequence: CASSFAGRGNSPLHF.

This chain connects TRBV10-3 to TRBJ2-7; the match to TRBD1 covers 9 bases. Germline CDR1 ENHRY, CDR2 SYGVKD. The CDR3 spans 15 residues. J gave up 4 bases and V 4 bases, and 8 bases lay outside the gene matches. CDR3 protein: CAISGPGQGIYEQYF. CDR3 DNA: TGTGCCATCAGTGGCCCGGGACAGGGAATTTACGAGCAGTACTTC.

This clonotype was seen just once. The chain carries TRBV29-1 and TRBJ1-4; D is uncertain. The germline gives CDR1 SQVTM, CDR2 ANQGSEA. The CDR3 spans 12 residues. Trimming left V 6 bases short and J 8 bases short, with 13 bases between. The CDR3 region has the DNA TGCAGCGTCTGGACCGATGGGGAAAAACTGTTTTTT. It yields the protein CSVWTDGEKLFF.

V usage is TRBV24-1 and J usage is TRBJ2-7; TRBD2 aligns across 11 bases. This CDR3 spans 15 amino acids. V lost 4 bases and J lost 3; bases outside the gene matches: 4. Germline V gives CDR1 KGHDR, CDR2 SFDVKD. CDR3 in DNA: TGTGCCACCAGTGAGGGCCTAGCGGGGGGCTACGAGCAGTACTTC. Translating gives CATSEGLAGGYEQYF.

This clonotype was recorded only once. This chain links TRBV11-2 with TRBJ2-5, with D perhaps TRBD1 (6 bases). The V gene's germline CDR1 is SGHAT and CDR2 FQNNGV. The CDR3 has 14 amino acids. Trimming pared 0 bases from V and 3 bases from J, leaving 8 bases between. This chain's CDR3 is CASSLDRGKETQYF. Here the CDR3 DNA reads TGTGCCAGCAGCTTAGACAGGGGAAAAGAGACCCAGTACTTC.

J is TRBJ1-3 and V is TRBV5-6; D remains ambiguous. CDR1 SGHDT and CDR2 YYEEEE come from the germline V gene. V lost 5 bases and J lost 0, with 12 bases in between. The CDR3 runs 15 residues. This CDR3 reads CASSLWSSSGNTIYF. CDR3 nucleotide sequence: TGTGCCAGCAGTTTATGGTCAAGCTCTGGAAACACCATATATTTT.

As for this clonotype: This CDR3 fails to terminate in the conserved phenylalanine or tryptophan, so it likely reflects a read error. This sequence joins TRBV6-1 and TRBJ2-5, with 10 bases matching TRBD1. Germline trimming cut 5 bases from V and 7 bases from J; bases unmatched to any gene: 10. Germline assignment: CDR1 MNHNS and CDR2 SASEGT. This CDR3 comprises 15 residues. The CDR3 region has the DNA TGTGCCAGCAGTACCAGGACAGGGGGACCAGTGACCCAGTACCTC. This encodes CASSTRTGGPVTQYL.

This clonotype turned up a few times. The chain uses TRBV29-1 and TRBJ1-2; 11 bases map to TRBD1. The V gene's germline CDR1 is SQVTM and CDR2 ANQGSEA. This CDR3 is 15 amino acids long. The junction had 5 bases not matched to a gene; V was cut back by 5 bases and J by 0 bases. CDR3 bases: TGCAGCGTTTGGCGGGGACAGGGGGCTAACTATGGCTACACCTTC. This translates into CSVWRGQGANYGYTF.

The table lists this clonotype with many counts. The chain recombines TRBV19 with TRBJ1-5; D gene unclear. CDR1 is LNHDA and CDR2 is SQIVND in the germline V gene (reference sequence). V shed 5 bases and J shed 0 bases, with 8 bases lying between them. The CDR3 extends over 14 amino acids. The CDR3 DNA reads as TGTGCCAGTAGTGACCATTATAGCAATCAGCCCCAGCATTTT. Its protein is CASSDHYSNQPQHF.

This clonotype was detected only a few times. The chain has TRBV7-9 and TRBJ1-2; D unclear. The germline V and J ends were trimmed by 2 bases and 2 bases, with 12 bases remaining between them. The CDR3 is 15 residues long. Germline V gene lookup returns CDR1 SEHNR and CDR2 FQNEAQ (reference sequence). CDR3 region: CASSLSLSGNYGYTF. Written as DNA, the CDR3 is TGTGCCAGCAGCTTATCTTTGTCGGGAAACTATGGCTACACCTTC.

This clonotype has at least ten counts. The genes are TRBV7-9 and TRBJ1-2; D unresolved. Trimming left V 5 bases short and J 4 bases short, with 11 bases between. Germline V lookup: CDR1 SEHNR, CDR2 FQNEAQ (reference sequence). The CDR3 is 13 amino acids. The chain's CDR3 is CASSLTVFYGYTF. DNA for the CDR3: TGTGCCAGCAGCCTAACAGTGTTCTATGGCTACACCTTC.

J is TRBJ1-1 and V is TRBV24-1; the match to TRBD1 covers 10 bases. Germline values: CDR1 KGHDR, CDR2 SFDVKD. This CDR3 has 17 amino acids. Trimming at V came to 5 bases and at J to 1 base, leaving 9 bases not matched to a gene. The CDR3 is CATSVNEGQGTNTEAFF. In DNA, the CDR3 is TGTGCCACCAGTGTCAATGAGGGACAGGGGACGAACACTGAAGCTTTCTTT.

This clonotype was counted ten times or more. CDR3 sequence reads: CSARASRTVNTEAFF. CDR3 coding DNA: TGCAGTGCTAGAGCATCGCGGACAGTGAACACTGAAGCTTTCTTT. The chain couples TRBV20-1 to TRBJ1-1, with D perhaps matching TRBD1 (6 bases). The V gene's germline CDR1 is DFQATT and CDR2 SNEGSKA (reference sequence). Trimming took 1 base from V and 0 from J, leaving 12 bases between them. There are 15 residues in the CDR3.

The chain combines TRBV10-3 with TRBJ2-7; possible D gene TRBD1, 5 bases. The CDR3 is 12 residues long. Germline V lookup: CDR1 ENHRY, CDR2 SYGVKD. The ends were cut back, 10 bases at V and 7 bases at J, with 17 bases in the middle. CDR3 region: CASTSGQWEQYF. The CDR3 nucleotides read TGTGCCAGCACCTCAGGGCAGTGGGAGCAGTACTTC.

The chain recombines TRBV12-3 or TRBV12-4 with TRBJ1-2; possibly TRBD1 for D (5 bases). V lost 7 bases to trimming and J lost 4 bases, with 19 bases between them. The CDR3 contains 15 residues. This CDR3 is CASTFYGGPPYGYTF. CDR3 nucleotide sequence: TGTGCCAGCACCTTTTATGGGGGTCCGCCCTATGGCTACACCTTC.

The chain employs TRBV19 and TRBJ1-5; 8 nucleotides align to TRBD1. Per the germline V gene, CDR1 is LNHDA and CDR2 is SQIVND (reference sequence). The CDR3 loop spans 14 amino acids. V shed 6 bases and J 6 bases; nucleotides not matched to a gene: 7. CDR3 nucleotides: TGTGCCAGTAGCGATACAGGGGGGATTCAGCCCCAGCATTTT. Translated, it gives CASSDTGGIQPQHF.

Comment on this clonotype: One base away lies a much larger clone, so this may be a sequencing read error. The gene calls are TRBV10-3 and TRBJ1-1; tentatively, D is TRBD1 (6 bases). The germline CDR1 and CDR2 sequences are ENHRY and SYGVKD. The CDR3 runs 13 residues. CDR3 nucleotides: TGTGCCATCAGTGAAACAGGGTACACTGAAGCTCTCTTT. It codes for CAISETGYTEALF.

This CDR3 reads CSYRTGEETQYF. CDR3 bases: TGCAGCTACCGGACAGGGGAAGAGACCCAGTACTTC. The genes are TRBV29-1 and TRBJ2-5; 9 nucleotides line up with TRBD1. V gave up 8 bases and J gave up 3 bases; unmatched junction bases: 4. Germline lookup yields CDR1 SQVTM and CDR2 ANQGSEA. The CDR3 runs 12 residues.

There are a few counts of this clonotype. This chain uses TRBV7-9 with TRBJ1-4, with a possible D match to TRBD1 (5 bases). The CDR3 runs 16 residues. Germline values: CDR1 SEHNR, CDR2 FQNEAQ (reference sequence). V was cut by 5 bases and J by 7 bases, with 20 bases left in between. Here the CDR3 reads CASSPRVGVVGEKLFF. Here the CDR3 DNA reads TGTGCCAGCAGCCCCAGAGTGGGGGTGGTAGGTGAAAAACTGTTTTTT.

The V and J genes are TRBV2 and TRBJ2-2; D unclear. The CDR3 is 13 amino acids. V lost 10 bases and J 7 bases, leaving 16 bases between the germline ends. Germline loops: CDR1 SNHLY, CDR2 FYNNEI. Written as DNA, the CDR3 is TGTGCCAACAAGGTAGAGCTTCACGGGGAGCTGTTTTTT. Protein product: CANKVELHGELFF.

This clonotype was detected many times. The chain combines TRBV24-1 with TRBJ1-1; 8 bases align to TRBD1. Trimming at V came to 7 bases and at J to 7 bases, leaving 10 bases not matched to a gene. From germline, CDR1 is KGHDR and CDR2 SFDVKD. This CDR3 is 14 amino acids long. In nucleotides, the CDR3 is TGTGCCACCAGAGCCTCGGGACAGGCCATTGAAGCTTTCTTT. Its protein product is CATRASGQAIEAFF.

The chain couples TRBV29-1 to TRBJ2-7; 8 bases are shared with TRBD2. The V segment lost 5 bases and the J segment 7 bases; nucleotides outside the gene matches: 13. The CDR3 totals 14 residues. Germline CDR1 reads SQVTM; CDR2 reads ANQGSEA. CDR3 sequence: CSVSGGGRPVEQYF. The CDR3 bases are TGCAGCGTTAGTGGTGGCGGGAGGCCCGTAGAGCAGTACTTC.

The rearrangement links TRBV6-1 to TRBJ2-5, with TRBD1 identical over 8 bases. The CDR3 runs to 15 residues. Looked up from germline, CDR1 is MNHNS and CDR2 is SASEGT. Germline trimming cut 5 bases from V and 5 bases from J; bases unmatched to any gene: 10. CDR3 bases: TGTGCCAGCAGTCTCGGACAGGGAAGTCAGGAGACCCAGTACTTC. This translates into CASSLGQGSQETQYF.